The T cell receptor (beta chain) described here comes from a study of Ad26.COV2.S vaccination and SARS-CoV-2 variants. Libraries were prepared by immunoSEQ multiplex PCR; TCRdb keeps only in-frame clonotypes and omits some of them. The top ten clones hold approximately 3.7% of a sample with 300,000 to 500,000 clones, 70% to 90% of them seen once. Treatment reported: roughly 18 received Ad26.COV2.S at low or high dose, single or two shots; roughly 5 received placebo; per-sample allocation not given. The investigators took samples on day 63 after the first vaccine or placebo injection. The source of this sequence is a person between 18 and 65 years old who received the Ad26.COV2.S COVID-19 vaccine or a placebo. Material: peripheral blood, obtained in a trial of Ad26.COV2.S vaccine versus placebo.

The CDR3 nucleotides are TGCAGCGATGGACAGGGGTCTAACTATGGCTACACCTTC. Its translation: CSDGQGSNYGYTF. The rearrangement links TRBV29-1 to TRBJ1-2; TRBD1 matches 9 bases. Trimming cost V 7 bases and J 0 bases; bases outside gene matches: 3. The CDR3 extends over 13 amino acids. CDR1 is SQVTM, CDR2 ANQGSEA, per germline.